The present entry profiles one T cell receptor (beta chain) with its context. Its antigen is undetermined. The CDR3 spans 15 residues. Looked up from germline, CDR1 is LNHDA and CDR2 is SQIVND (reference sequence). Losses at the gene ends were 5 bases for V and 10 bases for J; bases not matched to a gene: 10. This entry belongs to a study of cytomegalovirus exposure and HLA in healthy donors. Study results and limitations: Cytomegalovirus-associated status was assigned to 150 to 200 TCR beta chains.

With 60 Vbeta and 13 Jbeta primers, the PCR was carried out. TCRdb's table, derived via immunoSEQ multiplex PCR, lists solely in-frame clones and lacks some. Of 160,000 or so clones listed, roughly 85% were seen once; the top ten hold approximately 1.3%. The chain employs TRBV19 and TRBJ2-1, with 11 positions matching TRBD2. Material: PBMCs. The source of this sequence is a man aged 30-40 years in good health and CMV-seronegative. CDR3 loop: CASSPVPGLAAEQFF. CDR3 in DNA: TGTGCCAGTAGTCCCGTTCCGGGACTAGCGGCCGAGCAGTTCTTC.